This T cell receptor (beta chain) was recovered during a study of T cell responses to AZD1222 COVID-19 vaccine. Broader study findings: CD4 TCRs linked to vaccination spanned spike, dominating at 160-218 and 743-854. Baseline serology detected seropositivity in only six or seven AZD1222 recipients.

Regarding this clone: Its target is not known.

Generated by immunoSEQ multiplex PCR, the TCRdb table keeps only in-frame clones and is missing some. Of fewer than 120,000 clones listed, roughly 87% were seen once; the top ten hold roughly 3.2%. Trimming took off 0 bases at V and 4 bases at J, with 6 bases between the two ends. The CDR3 runs to 13 residues. The material was peripheral blood, obtained on day 0 of AZD1222 vaccination. The chain uses TRBV12-3 or TRBV12-4 and TRBJ1-2, with TRBD1 as a possible D gene (6 bases). The receptor comes from an adult in good health. CDR3 coding DNA: TGTGCCAGCAGTTTAGCGGGGGCCTATGGCTACACCTTC. Protein: CASSLAGAYGYTF.